The next 5 T cell receptor beta chains were all read from a single sample in a study of CD8+ T cells in alopecia areata. Once RNA had been extracted, it was reverse transcribed into cDNA to act as the sequencing template. Only in-frame clones appear in the TCRdb table, and some are missing; sequencing was by immunoSEQ multiplex PCR. The data show 90,000 to 100,000 clones, roughly 47% seen once. Specimen: CD4+ T cells sorted from blood. The receptors shown here come from a human donor with alopecia areata.

The chain combines TRBV29-1 with TRBJ1-4; D not resolved. V gave up 6 bases and J gave up 7 bases, with 9 bases separating them. The CDR3 totals 11 residues. Germline values: CDR1 SQVTM, CDR2 ANQGSEA. In DNA form, the CDR3 reads TGCAGCGTCCGGGCGTTTGAAAAACTGTTTTTT. Its protein product is CSVRAFEKLFF.

The chain links TRBV5-1 to TRBJ2-1, with TRBD1 matching 8 bases. J lost 2 bases, V lost 4 bases, and 5 bases had no gene match. Germline V CDR1 and CDR2: SGHRS, YFSETQ. The length of the CDR3 is 15 residues. The CDR3 sequence: CASSRGQGTYNEQFF. The CDR3 region has the DNA TGCGCCAGCAGCCGTGGACAGGGAACCTACAATGAGCAGTTCTTC.

This clone occurred a few times. Written as DNA, the CDR3 is TGTGCCAGCAGCCCCACCACGTTAGGCACAGATACGCAGTATTTT. This sequence encodes CASSPTTLGTDTQYF. The genes are TRBV5-4 and TRBJ2-3; no definite D call. Per the germline V gene, CDR1 is SGHNT and CDR2 is YYREEE (reference sequence). This CDR3 spans 15 amino acids. The germline V and J ends were trimmed by 4 bases and 1 base, with 13 bases remaining between them.

This clone was counted a few times. The chain recombines TRBV20-1 with TRBJ2-5; D gene ambiguous. The CDR3 contains 11 residues. Trimming cost V 7 bases and J 5 bases, with 11 bases left between them. The V gene's germline CDR1 is DFQATT and CDR2 SNEGSKA (reference sequence). DNA of the CDR3: TGCAGTGTAACGGCTCACGAGACCCAGTACTTC. This translates into CSVTAHETQYF.

The chain employs TRBV6-5 and TRBJ1-1; D gene unclear. CDR3 length equals 12 residues. Germline-derived CDR1 and CDR2 are MNHEY and SVGAGI. Trimming took off 2 bases at V and 0 bases at J, with 1 base between the two ends. Here the CDR3 reads CASSYLNTEAFF. CDR3 DNA sequence: TGTGCCAGCAGTTACCTGAACACTGAAGCTTTCTTT.